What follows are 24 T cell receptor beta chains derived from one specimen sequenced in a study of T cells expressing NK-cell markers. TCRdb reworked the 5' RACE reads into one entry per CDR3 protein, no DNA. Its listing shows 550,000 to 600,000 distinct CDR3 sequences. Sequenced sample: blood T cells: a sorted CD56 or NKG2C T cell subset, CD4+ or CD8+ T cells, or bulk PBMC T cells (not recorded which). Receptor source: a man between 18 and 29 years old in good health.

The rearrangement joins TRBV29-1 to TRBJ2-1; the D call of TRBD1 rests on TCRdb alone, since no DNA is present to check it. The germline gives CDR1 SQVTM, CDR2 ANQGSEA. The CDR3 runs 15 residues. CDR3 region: CSVVGAPSSYNEQFF.

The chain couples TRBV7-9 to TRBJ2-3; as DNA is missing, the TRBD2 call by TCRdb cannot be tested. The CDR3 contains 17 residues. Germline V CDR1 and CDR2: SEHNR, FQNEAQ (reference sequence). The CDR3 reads CASSTNSGRDRADTQYF.

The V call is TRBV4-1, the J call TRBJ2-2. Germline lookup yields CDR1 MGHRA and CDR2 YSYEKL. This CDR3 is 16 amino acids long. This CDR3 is CASSQDHTEYTGELFF.

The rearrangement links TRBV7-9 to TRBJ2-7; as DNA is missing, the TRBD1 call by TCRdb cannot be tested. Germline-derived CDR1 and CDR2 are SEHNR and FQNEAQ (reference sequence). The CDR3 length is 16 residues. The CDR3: CASSLAQGGSSYEQYF.

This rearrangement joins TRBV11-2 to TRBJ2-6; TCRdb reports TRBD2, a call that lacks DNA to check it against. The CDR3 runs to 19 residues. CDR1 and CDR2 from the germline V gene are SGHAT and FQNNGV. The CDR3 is CASSLTSGRAVSGANVLTF.

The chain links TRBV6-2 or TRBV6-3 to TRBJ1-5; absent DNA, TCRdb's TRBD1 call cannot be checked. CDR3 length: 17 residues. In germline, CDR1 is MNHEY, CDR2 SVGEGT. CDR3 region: CASKALSGGDRNQPQHF.

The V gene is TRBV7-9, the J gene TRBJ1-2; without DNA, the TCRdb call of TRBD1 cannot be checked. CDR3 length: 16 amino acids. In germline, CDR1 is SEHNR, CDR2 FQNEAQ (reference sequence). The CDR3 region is CASSLGARGRNYGYTF.

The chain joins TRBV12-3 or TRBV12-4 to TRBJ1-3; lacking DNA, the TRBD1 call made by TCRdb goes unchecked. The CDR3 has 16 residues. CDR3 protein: CASSLNPDSRVNTIYF.

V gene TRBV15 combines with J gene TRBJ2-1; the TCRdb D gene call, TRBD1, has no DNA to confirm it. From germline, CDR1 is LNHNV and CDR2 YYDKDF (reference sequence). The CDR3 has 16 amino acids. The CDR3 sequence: CATSRGTGGNNNEQFF.

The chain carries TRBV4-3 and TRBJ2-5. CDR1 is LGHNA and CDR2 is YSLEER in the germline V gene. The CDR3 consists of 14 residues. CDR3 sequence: CASSQVLGAETQYF.

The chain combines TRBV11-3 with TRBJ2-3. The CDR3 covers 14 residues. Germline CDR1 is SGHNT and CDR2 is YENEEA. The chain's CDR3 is CASSLLSTTDTQYF.

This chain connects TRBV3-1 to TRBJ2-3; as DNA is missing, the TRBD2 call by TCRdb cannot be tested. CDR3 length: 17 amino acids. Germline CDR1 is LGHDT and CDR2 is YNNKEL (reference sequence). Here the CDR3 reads CASSQEVAGGGGDTQYF.

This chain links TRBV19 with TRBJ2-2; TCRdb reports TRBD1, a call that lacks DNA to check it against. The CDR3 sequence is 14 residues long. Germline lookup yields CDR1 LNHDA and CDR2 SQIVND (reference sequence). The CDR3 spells CASSIVRGTGELFF.

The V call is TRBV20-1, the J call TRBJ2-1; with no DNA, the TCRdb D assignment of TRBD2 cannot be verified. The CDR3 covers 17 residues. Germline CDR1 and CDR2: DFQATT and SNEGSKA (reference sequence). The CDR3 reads CSAPGLAGVMTYNEQFF.

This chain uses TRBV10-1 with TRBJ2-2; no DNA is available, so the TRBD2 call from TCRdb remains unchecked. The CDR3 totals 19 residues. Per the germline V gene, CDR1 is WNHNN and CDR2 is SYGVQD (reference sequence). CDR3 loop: CASWSPRDWRVANTGELFF.

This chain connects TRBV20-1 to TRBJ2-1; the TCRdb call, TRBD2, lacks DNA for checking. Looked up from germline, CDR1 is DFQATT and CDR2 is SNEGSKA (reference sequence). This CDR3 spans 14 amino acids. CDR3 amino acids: CSAAWRVAYNEQFF.

CDR3 sequence: CSGGRGSEAFF. The chain uses TRBV20-1 and TRBJ1-1; TCRdb selects TRBD1, and the lack of DNA leaves this call unchecked. Germline V gives CDR1 DFQATT, CDR2 SNEGSKA (reference sequence). This CDR3 is built from 11 residues.

This CDR3 reads CASSLQRSGNTIYF. This chain joins TRBV11-2 and TRBJ1-3. This CDR3 has 14 residues. Germline V CDR1 and CDR2: SGHAT, FQNNGV.

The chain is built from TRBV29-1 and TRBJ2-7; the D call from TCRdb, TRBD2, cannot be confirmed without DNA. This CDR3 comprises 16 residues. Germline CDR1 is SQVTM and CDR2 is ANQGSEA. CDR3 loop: CSVLGEREGPDYEQYF.

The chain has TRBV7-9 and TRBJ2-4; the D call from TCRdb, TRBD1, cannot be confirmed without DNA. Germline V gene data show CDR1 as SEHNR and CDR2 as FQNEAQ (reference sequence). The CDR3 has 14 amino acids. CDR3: CASSYGTGLPIQYF.

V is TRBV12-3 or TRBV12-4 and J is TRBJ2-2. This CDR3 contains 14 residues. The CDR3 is CASRVAGVLGELFF.

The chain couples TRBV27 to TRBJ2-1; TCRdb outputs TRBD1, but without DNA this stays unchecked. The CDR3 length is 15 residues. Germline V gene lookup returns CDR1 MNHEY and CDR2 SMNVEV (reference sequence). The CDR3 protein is CASSLRGTGYNEQFF.

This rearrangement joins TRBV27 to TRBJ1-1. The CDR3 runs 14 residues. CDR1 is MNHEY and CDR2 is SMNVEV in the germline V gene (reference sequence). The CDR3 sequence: CASGSRYLNTEAFF.

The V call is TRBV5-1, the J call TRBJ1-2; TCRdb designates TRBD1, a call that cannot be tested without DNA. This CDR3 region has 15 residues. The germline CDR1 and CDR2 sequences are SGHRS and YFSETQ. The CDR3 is CASSLTSGTGLGYTF.